This T cell receptor (beta chain) was retrieved from a study of neurological immune-mediated disorders (dated by TCRdb to the late 2010s). Background on the whole study: Among the approximately 34 multiple sclerosis patients, relapsing-remitting MS accounted for around 30 and secondary progressive MS accounted for 3. Peripheral blood TCR-beta repertoires from HTLV-I-associated myelopathy (HAM/TSP) patients, multiple sclerosis patients and healthy controls were compared by UMI-based sequencing. Alongside PBMC samples, the set of about 100 TCR-beta libraries contained longitudinal samples, technical triplicates, and paired CD4+ and CD8+ T-cell subsets that had been sorted. Of the roughly 70 subjects in the cohort, about 14 were HAM/TSP patients, about 34 were multiple sclerosis patients, and some 20 were healthy controls.

Unsorted PBMC libraries were generated from 2 million PBMCs stored in RNAlater at -80 °C until RNA extraction. Multiple sclerosis patients were enrolled in a US clinical protocol evaluating disease progression by magnetic resonance imaging. Peripheral blood was subjected to Ficoll-Hypaque density gradient centrifugation to isolate PBMCs, which were then cryopreserved in liquid nitrogen. The full study reports these points: Repertoires from 18 of 34 MS patients were grouped by phylogenetic analysis into a cluster of related CDR3 sequences, suggesting a possible repertoire-level signature. The highest TCR clonal expansion was observed in HAM/TSP patients, whereas the lowest was observed in MS patients, even when compared with healthy controls. No clinical or MRI features were associated with the MS cluster, and the authors said that larger cohorts are needed. No identical CDR3 amino acid sequences were found to be shared among expanded clones across subjects, suggesting that TCR-beta repertoires were private in all groups.

cDNA synthesis used template-switch 5'RACE with a primer carrying a 10-nucleotide random unique molecular identifier tagging each TCR transcript. Over 160 million TCR-beta sequences, covering 15-18 subjects, were produced in each sequencing run. Total RNA was extracted with the RNeasy kit. Using the KAPA Real-time Library Amplification kit, TCR-beta VDJ regions were amplified with primers for the TCR constant region and the 5'RACE anchor. Sample indexes and Illumina adaptors were added in a first PCR, and a second PCR then increased library yield. The roughly 650 bp TCR product was size-selected on a 2% E-gel SizeSelection system after Ampure bead purification. Before pooling, libraries had their quality checked on a Bioanalyzer, their concentration measured with Qubit, and their quantity determined with the Kapa Library Quantification kit. Libraries were sequenced paired-end 2 x 150 bp on an Illumina HiSeq 2500. To increase sequence diversity, roughly 24-32% phiX was spiked into each library pool. The authors' pipeline ran thus. The UMI-based MiGEC pipeline processed quality-filtered reads and removed over 80% of raw TCR sequences during error correction. IMGT germline references were used for alignment of VDJ genes, and clonotypes were defined by a unique CDR3 amino acid sequence together with V-J genes. Clonal expansion, Shannon diversity and CDR3 relatedness (CalcPairwiseDistances, ClusterSamples) were evaluated with VDJtools, and phylogenetic trees were built with CLCbio workbench. A clone was classed as expanded if it had 8 or more unique UMIs, a cutoff based on coefficient-of-variation modelling across technical triplicates. Using fastp at Q25 and MiXCR, TCRdb reprocessed the public reads and kept productive beta chains. Identical CDR3 proteins give one entry, which carries the most common genes and DNA. The V and J calls and clone size are TCRdb's, not the authors'. A total of about 66,000 distinct CDR3 sequences appear in this sample, roughly 4.8% of them only once. The ten largest account for 6.5% to 7.5% of the sample.

This clonotype was detected many times. The antigen this receptor binds is unknown. No base-level quality is on record; no much larger clone is a single base apart. The TCR sequence derives from a man in his thirties or forties with multiple sclerosis. The material sequenced was PBMCs.

The CDR3 corresponds to CASSSPAVPAGPYNEQFF. In nucleotide form, the sequence is TGCGCCAGCAGCTCCCCGGCCGTCCCAGCGGGGCCCTACAATGAGCAGTTCTTC. This chain is built from TRBV5-1 and TRBJ2-1; 7 of the junction bases match TRBD2. The germline V gene encodes CDR1 SGHRS and CDR2 YFSETQ. The CDR3 runs 18 amino acids, cysteine and phenylalanine included. Of all the DNA, just the CDR3 is kept, 54 bases in frame from base 1. V trim: 3 bases; J trim: 2 bases; unmatched bases: 14.